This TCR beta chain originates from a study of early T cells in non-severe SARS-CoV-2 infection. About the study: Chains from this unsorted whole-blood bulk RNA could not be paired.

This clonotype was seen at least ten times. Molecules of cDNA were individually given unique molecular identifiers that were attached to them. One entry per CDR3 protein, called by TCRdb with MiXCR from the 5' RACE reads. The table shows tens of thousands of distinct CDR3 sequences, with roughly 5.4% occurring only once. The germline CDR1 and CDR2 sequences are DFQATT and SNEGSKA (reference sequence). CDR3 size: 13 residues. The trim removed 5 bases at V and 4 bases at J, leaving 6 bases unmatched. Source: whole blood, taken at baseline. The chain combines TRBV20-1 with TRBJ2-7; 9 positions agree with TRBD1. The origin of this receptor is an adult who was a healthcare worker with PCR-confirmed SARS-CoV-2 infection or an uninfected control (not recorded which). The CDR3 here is CSARNRGQYEQYF. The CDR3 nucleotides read TGCAGTGCTCGTAACAGGGGGCAGTACGAGCAGTACTTC.